A selection of T cell receptor beta chains follows, all from one sample in a study of blood T cell repertoires in COVID-19. Profiling relied on immunoSEQ multiplex PCR, and the TCRdb table lists in-frame clones only, not all of them. This sample has about 140,000 clones, with less than 90% found just once. The sequenced sample consisted of peripheral blood. These receptors came from a man younger than 45 with COVID-19, enrolled during active disease. CDR3s include the opening cysteine and the closing phenylalanine or tryptophan. A D gene is named only where the DNA matches it firmly.

d_gene: TRBD2; v_gene: TRBV4-2; j_gene: TRBJ2-4; CDR3aa: CASSQGSRLAGGRNIQYF; CDR3nt: TGTGCCAGCAGCCAGGGTTCCAGACTAGCGGGAGGTCGGAACATTCAGTACTTC
d_gene: .; v_gene: TRBV18; j_gene: TRBJ1-5; CDR3aa: CASSPGGASLPQPQHF; CDR3nt: TGTGCCAGCTCCCCCGGGGGGGCGAGTTTACCTCAGCCCCAGCATTTT
d_gene: TRBD2; v_gene: TRBV2; j_gene: TRBJ2-5; CDR3aa: CASSVLAGQETQYF; CDR3nt: TGTGCCAGCAGTGTTCTAGCGGGACAAGAGACCCAGTACTTC
d_gene: .; v_gene: TRBV18; j_gene: TRBJ1-2; CDR3aa: CASSPRSGNYGYTF; CDR3nt: TGTGCCAGCTCACCAAGGTCGGGGAACTATGGCTACACCTTC
d_gene: TRBD1; v_gene: TRBV24-1; j_gene: TRBJ1-2; CDR3aa: CATSETTSGTGRYGYTF; CDR3nt: TGTGCCACCAGTGAAACCACGTCTGGGACAGGGAGGTATGGCTACACCTTC
d_gene: .; v_gene: TRBV6-5; j_gene: TRBJ2-7; CDR3aa: CASKSDTVGAKQYF; CDR3nt: TGTGCCAGCAAGTCAGACACCGTGGGGGCAAAGCAGTACTTC
d_gene: TRBD1; v_gene: TRBV7-3; j_gene: TRBJ1-6; CDR3aa: CASSRDRSYNSPLHF; CDR3nt: TGTGCCAGCAGCAGGGACAGGAGCTATAATTCACCCCTCCACTTT
d_gene: .; v_gene: TRBV30; j_gene: TRBJ2-7; CDR3aa: CAWDSPYEQYF; CDR3nt: TGTGCCTGGGACAGCCCCTACGAGCAGTACTTC
d_gene: .; v_gene: TRBV4-3; j_gene: TRBJ1-2; CDR3aa: CASSQEVGVGYTF; CDR3nt: TGCGCCAGCAGCCAAGAGGTAGGAGTAGGCTACACCTTC
d_gene: .; v_gene: TRBV6-2/TRBV6-3; j_gene: TRBJ1-2; CDR3aa: CASSSGGTSPYGYTF; CDR3nt: TGTGCCAGCAGTTCCGGCGGGACGAGTCCTTATGGCTACACCTTC
d_gene: .; v_gene: TRBV19; j_gene: TRBJ2-1; CDR3aa: CASSMVSEGWIYNEQFF; CDR3nt: TGTGCCAGTAGTATGGTCTCCGAGGGATGGATCTACAATGAGCAGTTCTTC
d_gene: .; v_gene: TRBV12-3/TRBV12-4; j_gene: TRBJ1-1; CDR3aa: CASSLAADTEAFF; CDR3nt: TGTGCCAGCAGTTTAGCGGCGGACACTGAAGCTTTCTTT